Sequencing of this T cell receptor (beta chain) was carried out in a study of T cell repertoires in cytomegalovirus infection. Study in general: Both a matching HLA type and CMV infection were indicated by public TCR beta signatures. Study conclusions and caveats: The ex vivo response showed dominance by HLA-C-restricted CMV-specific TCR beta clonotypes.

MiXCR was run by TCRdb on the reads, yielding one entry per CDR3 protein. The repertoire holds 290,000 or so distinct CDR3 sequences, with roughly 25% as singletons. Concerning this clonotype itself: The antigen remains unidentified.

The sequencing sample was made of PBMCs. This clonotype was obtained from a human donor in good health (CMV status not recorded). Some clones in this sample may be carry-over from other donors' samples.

As DNA, the CDR3 is TGTGCCAGCAGCCAGGGACAGGATAGCAATCAGCCCCAGCATTTT. As protein: CASSQGQDSNQPQHF. V and J are TRBV6-1 and TRBJ1-5, with 8 positions matching TRBD1. From germline, CDR1 is MNHNS and CDR2 SASEGT. The ends lost 6 bases at V and 0 bases at J; junction bases unmatched: 4. This CDR3 comprises 15 residues.